These 11 T cell receptor beta chains came from one sample sequenced in a study of shared clonotypes between healthy human individuals. The assay was immunoSEQ multiplex PCR, and TCRdb's table has in-frame clones only and misses some. The sample includes over a million clones, roughly 95% seen only once; the top ten take about 1%. The sample consisted of naive CD4+ T cells sorted from blood. Noted subset: CD45RA+ positively selected. These TCRs come from a man younger than 45 in good health.

The chain carries TRBV5-5 and TRBJ1-1; 8 bases map to TRBD1. The CDR3 length is 14 residues. CDR1 is SGHKS and CDR2 is YYEKEE in the germline V gene (reference sequence). Losses at the gene ends were 2 bases for V and 3 bases for J; bases not matched to a gene: 3. As DNA, the CDR3 is TGTGCCAGCAGCTTCCAGGGGGCGGACACTGAAGCTTTCTTT. Encoded protein: CASSFQGADTEAFF.

The V and J genes are TRBV15 and TRBJ1-2; tentatively, D is TRBD1 (6 bases). V shed 4 bases and J shed 3 bases, with 9 bases lying between them. The CDR3 covers 13 residues. Germline values: CDR1 LNHNV, CDR2 YYDKDF (reference sequence). CDR3 sequence (DNA): TGTGCCACCAGCACCGACAGGCACTATGGCTACACCTTC. Residues: CATSTDRHYGYTF.

V gene TRBV28 combines with J gene TRBJ2-1; D possibly corresponds to TRBD1 (6 bases). Per germline, CDR1 MDHEN and CDR2 SYDVKM. Trimming removed 3 bases at V and 6 bases at J, with 12 bases between. This CDR3 spans 14 amino acids. This CDR3 reads CASSLVQGGNEQFF. CDR3 bases: TGTGCCAGCAGTTTGGTACAGGGTGGCAATGAGCAGTTCTTC.

The chain is built from TRBV9 and TRBJ2-7, with 9 positions matching TRBD2. Looked up from germline, CDR1 is SGDLS and CDR2 is YYNGEE. V lost 4 bases and J lost 2; bases outside the gene matches: 7. There are 15 residues in the CDR3. The CDR3 reads CASSRGGAGTYEQYF. The CDR3 bases are TGTGCCAGCAGCCGCGGGGGGGCAGGGACCTACGAGCAGTACTTC.

This chain links TRBV9 with TRBJ2-7; D uncertain. V was trimmed by 4 bases and J by 4 bases, leaving 18 bases between them. Germline CDR1 SGDLS, CDR2 YYNGEE. The CDR3 is made up of 15 amino acids. CDR3 nucleotide sequence: TGTGCCAGCAGCCCTAATATAGCTGATTATTACGAGCAGTACTTC. Protein: CASSPNIADYYEQYF.

The chain carries TRBV28 and TRBJ2-1; 12 bases fit TRBD1. The germline CDR1 and CDR2 sequences are MDHEN and SYDVKM. Unmatched junction bases numbered 10, after V lost 6 bases and J lost 10 bases. The CDR3 spans 15 residues. This chain's CDR3 is CASSAGGTGGEEQFF. The CDR3 DNA is TGTGCCAGCAGCGCGGGCGGGACAGGGGGCGAGGAGCAGTTCTTC.

The chain combines TRBV28 with TRBJ2-7; a possible D gene is TRBD1 (6 bases). Germline CDR1 and CDR2: MDHEN and SYDVKM. V was pared by 1 base and J by 7 bases, with 17 bases between. The CDR3 spans 15 residues. CDR3 DNA: TGTGCCAGCAGTTTATCCCCTTGGACAGTCGAAGAGCAGTACTTC. Its protein product is CASSLSPWTVEEQYF.

The chain combines TRBV6-1 with TRBJ2-7; maybe TRBD1 (7 bases). V dropped 0 bases and J dropped 3 bases, with 12 bases sitting between them. Germline V gives CDR1 MNHNS, CDR2 SASEGT. The CDR3 runs 15 residues. The CDR3 is CASSEAAGGIYEQYF. In nucleotides, the CDR3 is TGTGCCAGCAGTGAAGCGGCAGGGGGGATCTACGAGCAGTACTTC.

J is TRBJ2-6 and V is TRBV6-1; D not certain. The CDR3 is 15 residues long. Trimming removed 6 bases at V and 2 bases at J, with 11 bases between. Germline values: CDR1 MNHNS, CDR2 SASEGT. CDR3 nucleotide sequence: TGTGCCAGCAGGGACGGTTTGCCTGGGGCCAACGTCCTGACTTTC. This sequence encodes CASRDGLPGANVLTF.

This chain connects TRBV27 to TRBJ2-7; D not certain. Germline CDR1 MNHEY, CDR2 SMNVEV (reference sequence). CDR3 length: 15 amino acids. V gave up 6 bases and J gave up 4 bases, with 19 bases separating them. This CDR3 reads CASSRAPLLAYEQYF. CDR3 DNA sequence: TGTGCCAGCAGCCGAGCCCCCCTCCTTGCATACGAGCAGTACTTC.

The V gene is TRBV5-1, the J gene TRBJ1-1, with D uncertain. Trimming pared 0 bases from V and 4 bases from J, leaving 7 bases between. This CDR3 spans 13 amino acids. The germline V gene encodes CDR1 SGHRS and CDR2 YFSETQ. The CDR3 is CASSLDVLTEAFF. The DNA of the CDR3 is TGCGCCAGCAGCTTGGACGTTCTCACTGAAGCTTTCTTT.